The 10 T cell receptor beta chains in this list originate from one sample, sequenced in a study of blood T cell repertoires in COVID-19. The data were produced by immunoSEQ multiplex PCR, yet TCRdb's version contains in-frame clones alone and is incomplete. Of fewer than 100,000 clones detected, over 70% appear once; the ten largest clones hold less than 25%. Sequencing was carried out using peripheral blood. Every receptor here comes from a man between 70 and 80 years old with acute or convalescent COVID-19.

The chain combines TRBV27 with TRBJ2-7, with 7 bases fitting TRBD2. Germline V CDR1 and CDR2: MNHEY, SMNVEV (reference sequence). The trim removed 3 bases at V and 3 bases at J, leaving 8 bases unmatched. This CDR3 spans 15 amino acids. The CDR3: CASSFAAGFGYEQYF. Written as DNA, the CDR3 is TGTGCCAGCAGTTTCGCAGCGGGGTTTGGCTACGAGCAGTACTTC.

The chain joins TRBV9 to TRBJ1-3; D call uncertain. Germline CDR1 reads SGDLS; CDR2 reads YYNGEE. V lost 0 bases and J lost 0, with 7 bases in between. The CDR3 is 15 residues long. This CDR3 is CASSVAGSSGNTIYF. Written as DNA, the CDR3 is TGTGCCAGCAGCGTAGCTGGCAGCTCTGGAAACACCATATATTTT.

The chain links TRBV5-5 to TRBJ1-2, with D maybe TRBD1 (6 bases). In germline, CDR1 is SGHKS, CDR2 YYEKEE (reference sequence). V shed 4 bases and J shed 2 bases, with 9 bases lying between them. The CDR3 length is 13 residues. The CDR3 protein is CASSPDRNYGYTF. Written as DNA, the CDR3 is TGTGCCAGCAGCCCGGACAGAAACTATGGCTACACCTTC. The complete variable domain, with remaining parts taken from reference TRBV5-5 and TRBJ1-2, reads DAGVTQSPTHLIKTRGQQVTLRCSPISGHKSVSWYQQVLGQGPQFIFQYYEKEERGRGNFPDRFSARQFPNYSSELNVNALLLGDSALYLCASSPDRNYGYTFGSGTRLTVV.

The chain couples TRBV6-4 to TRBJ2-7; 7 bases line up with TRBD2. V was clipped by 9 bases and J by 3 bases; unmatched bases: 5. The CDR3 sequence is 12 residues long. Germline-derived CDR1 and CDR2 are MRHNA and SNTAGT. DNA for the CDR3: TGTGCCAGGGTAGGGAGGGTCTACGAGCAGTACTTC. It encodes CARVGRVYEQYF.

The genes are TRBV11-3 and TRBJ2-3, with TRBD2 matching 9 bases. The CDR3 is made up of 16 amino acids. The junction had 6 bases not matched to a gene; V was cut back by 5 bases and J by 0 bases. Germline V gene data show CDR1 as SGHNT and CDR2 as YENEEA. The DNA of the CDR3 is TGTGCCAGCAGCCGGCGGGGGGGCGGGAGCACAGATACGCAGTATTTT. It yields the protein CASSRRGGGSTDTQYF.

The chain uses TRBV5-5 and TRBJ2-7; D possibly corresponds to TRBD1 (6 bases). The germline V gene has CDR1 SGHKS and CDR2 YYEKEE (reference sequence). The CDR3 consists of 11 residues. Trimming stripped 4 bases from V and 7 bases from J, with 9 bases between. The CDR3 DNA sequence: TGTGCCAGCAGCGTCGGACAGGAGCAGTACTTC. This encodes CASSVGQEQYF. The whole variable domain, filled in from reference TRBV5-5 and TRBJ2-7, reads DAGVTQSPTHLIKTRGQQVTLRCSPISGHKSVSWYQQVLGQGPQFIFQYYEKEERGRGNFPDRFSARQFPNYSSELNVNALLLGDSALYLCASSVGQEQYFGPGTRLTVT.

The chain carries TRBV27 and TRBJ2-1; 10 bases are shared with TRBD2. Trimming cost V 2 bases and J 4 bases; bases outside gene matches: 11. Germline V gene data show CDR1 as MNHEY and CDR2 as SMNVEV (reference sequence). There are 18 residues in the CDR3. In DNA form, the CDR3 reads TGTGCCAGCAGTTTACTAGCGGGAGTCCCCAAGGTTTACAATGAGCAGTTCTTC. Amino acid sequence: CASSLLAGVPKVYNEQFF.

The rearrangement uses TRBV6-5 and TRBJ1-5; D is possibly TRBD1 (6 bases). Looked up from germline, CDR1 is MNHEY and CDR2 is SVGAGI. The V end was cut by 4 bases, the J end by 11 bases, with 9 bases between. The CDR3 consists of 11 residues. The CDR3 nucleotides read TGTGCCAGCAGTTTCCAGGGGACCCAGCATTTT. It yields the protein CASSFQGTQHF.

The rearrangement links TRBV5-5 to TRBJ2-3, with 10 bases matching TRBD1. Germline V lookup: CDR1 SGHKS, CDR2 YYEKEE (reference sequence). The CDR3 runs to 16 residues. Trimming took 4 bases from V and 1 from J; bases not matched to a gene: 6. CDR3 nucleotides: TGTGCCAGCAGCGGCCCGACAGGGGGCGGCACAGATACGCAGTATTTT. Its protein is CASSGPTGGGTDTQYF.

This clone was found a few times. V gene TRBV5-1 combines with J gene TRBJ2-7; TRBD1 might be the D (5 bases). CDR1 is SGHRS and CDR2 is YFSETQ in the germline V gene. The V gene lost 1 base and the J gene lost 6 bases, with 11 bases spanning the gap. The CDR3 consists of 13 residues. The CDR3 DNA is TGCGCCAGCAGCTTGTGGGGCACGAGCGAGCAGTACTTC. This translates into CASSLWGTSEQYF.